This T cell receptor beta chain comes out of a study of T cell responses to AZD1222 COVID-19 vaccine. Profiling relied on immunoSEQ multiplex PCR, and the TCRdb table lists in-frame clones only, not all of them. The sample has roughly 130,000 clones, 88% seen once. Study results and caveats: Baseline testing showed seropositivity in only six or seven AZD1222 recipients. The sample set comprised mostly white British donors with more females, and clonal diversity was possibly underestimated.

The CDR3 covers 15 residues. In germline, CDR1 is SNHLY, CDR2 FYNNEI. V gave up 6 bases and J gave up 4 bases; unmatched junction bases: 9. As for this clone: Its antigen is as yet unknown.

The sample in question was peripheral blood, obtained on day 0 of MenACWY control vaccination. This clonotype was obtained from an adult in good health. This chain connects TRBV2 to TRBJ2-3; the match to TRBD2 covers 8 bases. The CDR3 nucleotides are TGTGCCAGCAGAACCGGGACTAGGGTAGCAGATACGCAGTATTTT. Translating it yields CASRTGTRVADTQYF.